This T cell receptor (beta chain) appears in the sequencing data of a study of T cell responses to AZD1222 COVID-19 vaccine. Study-wide context: The analysis combined second doses at about 4 or about 12 weeks.

The CDR3 covers 16 residues. V was trimmed by 4 bases and J by 3 bases, leaving 16 bases between them. Germline-derived CDR1 and CDR2 are KGHSY and FQNENV. The repertoire was sequenced with immunoSEQ multiplex PCR; TCRdb's copy has only in-frame clones and lacks some. The sample shows around 140,000 clones, about 91% of them seen only once. Points from the study as a whole: The peak T cell response came first, and repertoires were sampled only after it. Just 5 to 7 people given AZD1222 tested seropositive at baseline.

For this clone: The antigen is undetermined.

The sequencing used peripheral blood, collected on day 0 of AZD1222 vaccination. The rearrangement links TRBV16 to TRBJ1-5, with D tentatively TRBD1 (6 bases). This TCR derives from an adult in good health. As DNA, the CDR3 is TGTGCCAGCAGCCGGTTAGGGGGGCTTAACAATCAGCCCCAGCATTTT. Protein: CASSRLGGLNNQPQHF.